The 24 T cell receptor beta chains reported below all come from one sample, sequenced in a study of blood T cells in healthy people across ages. A second PCR of 7 to 11 cycles used a sample-barcoded 5' primer and a J-beta primer mix. Using its own MiXCR run on the 5' RACE reads, TCRdb lists one record per CDR3 protein. The sample lists 1.5 million to 1.9 million distinct CDR3 sequences; 35% to 45% were seen once. Sequences were obtained from blood. All receptors derive from a woman under 30 in good health.

The sample holds a few counts of this clonotype. The rearrangement links TRBV6-1 to TRBJ1-2, with 8 bases aligning to TRBD1. The germline V gene has CDR1 MNHNS and CDR2 SASEGT. The CDR3 has 18 residues. The V gene end was trimmed by 0 bases and the J gene end by 4 bases; junction bases not matched to a gene: 13. The CDR3 region has the DNA TGTGCCAGCAGTGAAGCGCTTCGTCTAAACAGGGGGGCCTATGGCTACACCTTC. It yields the protein CASSEALRLNRGAYGYTF.

This clonotype was found a few times. This rearrangement joins TRBV20-1 to TRBJ1-1, with 10 bases fitting TRBD1. Looked up from germline, CDR1 is DFQATT and CDR2 is SNEGSKA (reference sequence). Losses at the gene ends were 1 base for V and 6 bases for J; bases not matched to a gene: 5. The CDR3 loop spans 14 amino acids. Here the CDR3 reads CSARALDRGSEAFF. The CDR3 DNA reads TGCAGTGCTAGAGCGTTGGACAGGGGGTCTGAAGCTTTCTTT.

This chain links TRBV24-1 with TRBJ2-7; 12 bases align to TRBD2. The CDR3 consists of 16 residues. V shed 4 bases, J shed 2 bases, and the junction held 5 bases outside the gene matches. Germline CDR1 is KGHDR and CDR2 is SFDVKD. The CDR3 DNA reads TGTGCCACCAGTGAACCGGGACTAGCGGGTACCTACGAGCAGTACTTC. Its translation is CATSEPGLAGTYEQYF.

The V gene is TRBV19, the J gene TRBJ1-3; D may be TRBD1 (6 bases). The CDR3 is made up of 16 amino acids. With 10 bases removed from V and 0 bases from J, the gap between germline ends came to 19 bases. Germline values: CDR1 LNHDA, CDR2 SQIVND (reference sequence). CDR3 bases: TGTGCCACTTCCCACCAGGGAGGGGGCTCTGGAAACACCATATATTTT. This gives the protein CATSHQGGGSGNTIYF.

In this sample, this clonotype turned up a few times. V usage is TRBV7-2 and J usage is TRBJ2-3; D uncertain. The CDR3 loop spans 15 amino acids. V lost 3 bases to trimming and J lost 1 base, with 11 bases between them. Germline CDR1 is SGHTA and CDR2 is FQGNSA. CDR3 in amino acids: CASSFPLIGTDTQYF. CDR3 coding DNA: TGTGCCAGCAGCTTTCCTCTTATCGGCACAGATACGCAGTATTTT.

This clonotype was recorded at least ten times. CDR3 sequence: CASSPGADFNLHGYTF. CDR3 bases: TGTGCCAGCAGCCCCGGAGCCGATTTTAATTTGCATGGCTACACCTTC. This rearrangement joins TRBV6-5 to TRBJ1-2; D uncertain. CDR1 is MNHEY and CDR2 is SVGAGI in the germline V gene. The CDR3 is 16 residues long. Between the trimmed V and J ends, which lost 6 bases and 6 bases, there was a span of 23 bases.

The genes are TRBV27 and TRBJ2-2, with D unresolved. Germline V CDR1 and CDR2: MNHEY, SMNVEV (reference sequence). Trimming left V 6 bases short and J 6 bases short, with 11 bases between. CDR3 length equals 13 residues. The CDR3 sequence is CASSRGWPGELFF. CDR3 sequence (DNA): TGTGCCAGCAGCCGCGGTTGGCCCGGGGAGCTGTTTTTT.

This clonotype was seen a few times. This sequence joins TRBV24-1 and TRBJ2-3, with 8 bases matching TRBD2. Germline V gene lookup returns CDR1 KGHDR and CDR2 SFDVKD. The CDR3 runs to 15 residues. Trimming at V came to 9 bases and at J to 0 bases, leaving 7 bases not matched to a gene. The CDR3 loop reads CATAKAGDSTDTQYF. CDR3 DNA sequence: TGTGCCACCGCCAAAGCGGGAGACAGCACAGATACGCAGTATTTT.

The rearrangement uses TRBV5-1 and TRBJ2-1; 12 bases are shared with TRBD1. Unmatched junction bases numbered 6, after V lost 4 bases and J lost 4 bases. There are 16 residues in the CDR3. CDR1 and CDR2 (germline): SGHRS, YFSETQ. CDR3 protein: CASSRDRGLGYNEQFF. CDR3 DNA: TGCGCCAGCAGCCGGGACAGGGGGCTAGGGTACAATGAGCAGTTCTTC. The full variable domain, its missing parts supplied by reference TRBV5-1 and TRBJ2-1, is KAGVTQTPRYLIKTRGQQVTLSCSPISGHRSVSWYQQTPGQGLQFLFEYFSETQRNKGNFPGRFSGRQFSNSRSEMNVSTLELGDSALYLCASSRDRGLGYNEQFFGPGTRLTVL.

The CDR3 is CASSYGQGRLGYNEQFF. The CDR3 bases are TGTGCCAGCAGTTACGGACAGGGAAGGTTGGGGTACAATGAGCAGTTCTTC. The chain joins TRBV6-5 to TRBJ2-1, with TRBD1 matching over 8 bases. Trimming cost V 2 bases and J 4 bases; bases outside gene matches: 10. The CDR3 loop spans 17 amino acids. Germline V CDR1 and CDR2: MNHEY, SVGAGI.

This clonotype was seen a handful of times. The chain joins TRBV5-1 to TRBJ2-5, with TRBD1 as a possible D gene (5 bases). This CDR3 has 14 amino acids. Looked up from germline, CDR1 is SGHRS and CDR2 is YFSETQ. V lost 0 bases, J lost 5 bases, and 11 bases lay in between. The CDR3 loop is CASSLDRITETQYF. CDR3 nucleotide sequence: TGCGCCAGCAGCTTGGACAGGATAACGGAGACCCAGTACTTC.

This clonotype has only a few counts. The chain combines TRBV20-1 with TRBJ1-4; weak D call: TRBD1 (6 bases). V lost 2 bases and J 7 bases, leaving 14 bases between the germline ends. Per germline, CDR1 DFQATT and CDR2 SNEGSKA (reference sequence). This CDR3 is 14 amino acids long. The CDR3 DNA reads TGCAGTGCTAGATGGTTAGGGGGGGGTGAAAAACTGTTTTTT. This gives the protein CSARWLGGGEKLFF.

This clonotype was seen repeatedly, ten times or more. The chain combines TRBV20-1 with TRBJ1-5, with TRBD1 as a possible D gene (5 bases). Germline CDR1 reads DFQATT; CDR2 reads SNEGSKA (reference sequence). This CDR3 spans 13 amino acids. Trimming took 2 bases from V and 4 from J, leaving 9 bases between them. CDR3 sequence reads: CSARRDLNQPQHF. In DNA, the CDR3 is TGCAGTGCTAGACGGGACCTAAATCAGCCCCAGCATTTT.

This clonotype occurred a few times. The chain combines TRBV29-1 with TRBJ2-7; perhaps TRBD2 as D (5 bases). Germline V gene sequence: CDR1 SQVTM, CDR2 ANQGSEA. V was shortened by 7 bases and J by 2 bases, with 12 bases between the two germline ends. This CDR3 has 12 residues. CDR3 in amino acids: CSASGSPYEQYF. The CDR3 DNA reads TGCAGCGCCTCGGGGTCCCCCTACGAGCAGTACTTC.

The rearrangement links TRBV6-2 or TRBV6-3 to TRBJ2-1; the D call may be TRBD1 or TRBD2 (5 bases each). Germline V gene lookup returns CDR1 MNHEY and CDR2 SVGEGT. The CDR3 is made up of 15 amino acids. Trimming removed 5 bases at V and 6 bases at J, with 17 bases between. CDR3 sequence (DNA): TGTGCCAGCAGTCGTGGGACGTCGCCTCTCAATGAGCAGTTCTTC. Amino acids: CASSRGTSPLNEQFF.

The chain carries TRBV27 and TRBJ2-3, with TRBD1 identical over 9 bases. The CDR3 loop spans 15 amino acids. V was pared by 6 bases and J by 1 base, with 5 bases of the junction left unmatched. Germline CDR1 and CDR2: MNHEY and SMNVEV (reference sequence). The CDR3 nucleotides are TGTGCCAGCAGACGACAGGGGGTAGGCACAGATACGCAGTATTTT. Translation gives CASRRQGVGTDTQYF.

Ten or more counts support this clonotype. This chain links TRBV7-2 with TRBJ1-2, with D perhaps matching TRBD1 (5 bases). V gave up 4 bases and J gave up 0 bases, with 18 bases separating them. Looked up from germline, CDR1 is SGHTA and CDR2 is FQGNSA. The CDR3 runs 17 residues. The CDR3 bases are TGTGCCAGCAGCTCCGGGACCTACGGGTACCCTAACTATGGCTACACCTTC. It is translated as CASSSGTYGYPNYGYTF.

In DNA, the CDR3 is TGTGCCAGCAGCCAAAGCGGACGCCAATTTTCCTATAATTCACCCCTCCACTTT. Translating it yields CASSQSGRQFSYNSPLHF. The chain employs TRBV3-1 and TRBJ1-6; no reliable D call. The V gene lost 2 bases and the J gene lost 1 base, with 15 bases spanning the gap. CDR1 is LGHDT and CDR2 is YNNKEL in the germline V gene (reference sequence). This CDR3 spans 18 amino acids.

The rearrangement uses TRBV4-1 and TRBJ1-2; TRBD1 aligns across 10 bases. The CDR3 is 17 residues long. Per germline, CDR1 MGHRA and CDR2 YSYEKL. Losses at the gene ends were 0 bases for V and 7 bases for J; bases not matched to a gene: 11. CDR3 sequence reads: CASSQDLGTGAFIGYTF. In DNA form, the CDR3 reads TGCGCCAGCAGCCAAGATCTTGGGACAGGGGCTTTTATTGGCTACACCTTC.

Concerning this clonotype: One junction end does not reproduce the germline sequence, and a read error may be involved. The chain has TRBV6-1 and TRBJ1-2; no clear D. This CDR3 has 14 residues. The germline CDR1 and CDR2 sequences are MNHNS and SASEGT. This CDR3 reads CASSEEAADYDYTF. DNA of the CDR3: TGTGCCAGCAGTGAGGAGGCAGCAGACTATGACTACACCTTC.

In its sample, this clonotype was seen a few times. V is TRBV6-2 or TRBV6-3 and J is TRBJ2-1, with a tentative D call TRBD1 (5 bases). The CDR3 extends over 14 amino acids. Germline V gene lookup returns CDR1 MNHEY and CDR2 SVGEGT. The germline V and J ends were trimmed by 8 bases and 4 bases, with 15 bases remaining between them. Here the CDR3 reads CASLPGSSYNEQFF. The CDR3 bases are TGTGCCAGCCTCCCAGGGTCTTCGTACAATGAGCAGTTCTTC.

The chain combines TRBV7-9 with TRBJ2-5, with 8 bases fitting TRBD1. The trim removed 1 base at V and 11 bases at J, leaving 9 bases unmatched. CDR1 and CDR2 from the germline V gene are SEHNR and FQNEAQ (reference sequence). The CDR3 is 14 residues long. The CDR3 nucleotides read TGTGCCAGCAGCTTAGATGCAGGGGGCAATGAGCAGTACTTC. Its protein product is CASSLDAGGNEQYF. Filled out from reference TRBV7-9 and TRBJ2-5, the complete variable domain reads DTGVSQNPRHKITKRGQNVTFRCDPISEHNRLYWYRQTLGQGPEFLTYFQNEAQLEKSRLLSDRFSAERPKGSFSTLEIQRTEQGDSAMYLCASSLDAGGNEQYFGPGTRLLVL.

The chain joins TRBV5-1 to TRBJ2-3; D is unresolved. The CDR3 is made up of 14 amino acids. Germline CDR1 reads SGHRS; CDR2 reads YFSETQ. Trimming pared 4 bases from V and 4 bases from J, leaving 13 bases between. The CDR3 nucleotides read TGCGCCAGCAGCCAGACAATAGGAGCAGATACGCAGTATTTT. Protein sequence: CASSQTIGADTQYF.

The rearrangement links TRBV24-1 to TRBJ2-7; the D call may be TRBD1 or TRBD2 (5 bases each). CDR3 length: 14 residues. Trimming removed 1 base from V and 2 bases from J, with 8 bases in between. The germline CDR1 and CDR2 sequences are KGHDR and SFDVKD. The CDR3 nucleotides read TGTGCCACCAGTGATTTCCGGGACCCCTACGAGCAGTACTTC. Protein sequence: CATSDFRDPYEQYF.